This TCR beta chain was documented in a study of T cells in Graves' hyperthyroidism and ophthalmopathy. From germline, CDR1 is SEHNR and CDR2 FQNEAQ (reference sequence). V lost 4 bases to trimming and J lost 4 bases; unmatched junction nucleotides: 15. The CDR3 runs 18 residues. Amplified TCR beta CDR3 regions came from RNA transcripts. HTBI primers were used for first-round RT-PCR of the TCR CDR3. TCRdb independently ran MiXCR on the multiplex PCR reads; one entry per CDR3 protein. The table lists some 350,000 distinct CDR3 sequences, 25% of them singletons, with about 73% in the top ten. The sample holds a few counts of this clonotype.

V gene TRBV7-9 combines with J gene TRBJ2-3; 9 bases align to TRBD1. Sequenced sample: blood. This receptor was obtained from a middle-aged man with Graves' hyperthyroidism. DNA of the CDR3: TGTGCCAGCAGCTCGATGCGGGGACAGGGAATTGAACCAGATACGCAGTATTTT. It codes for CASSSMRGQGIEPDTQYF.